These 30 T cell receptor beta chains share one sample of origin, sequenced in a study of blood T cells in healthy people across ages. A second PCR of roughly 7 to 11 cycles used a sample-barcoded 5' primer and a J-beta primer mix. TCRdb re-analysed the 5' RACE reads in MiXCR, keeping a single row per CDR3 protein. The sample contains around 1.7 million distinct CDR3 sequences, approximately 28% of which appear only once. Sequencing used blood. These TCRs come from a woman in her twenties or thirties in good health.

V usage is TRBV24-1 and J usage is TRBJ1-2, with 7 bases identical to TRBD1. The V gene end was trimmed by 4 bases and the J gene end by 5 bases; junction bases not matched to a gene: 3. The CDR3 has 13 residues. Germline loops: CDR1 KGHDR, CDR2 SFDVKD. The CDR3 DNA follows: TGTGCCACCAGTGAGGGGACAGCGTATGGCTACACCTTC. It encodes CATSEGTAYGYTF.

This clonotype was seen a few times. This rearrangement joins TRBV20-1 to TRBJ2-3, with D possibly being TRBD1 (6 bases). V lost 2 bases and J lost 3, with 15 bases in between. The CDR3 has 15 residues. Germline V gene lookup returns CDR1 DFQATT and CDR2 SNEGSKA (reference sequence). Written as DNA, the CDR3 is TGCAGTGCTAGATCTCCTGGGCAGGGGACAGATACGCAGTATTTT. It codes for CSARSPGQGTDTQYF.

This clonotype was detected only a few times. V and J are TRBV5-1 and TRBJ2-3; 10 bases are shared with TRBD1. The CDR3 length is 17 residues. The V and J ends lost 5 bases and 4 bases, in that order; junction bases with no gene match: 13. CDR1 SGHRS and CDR2 YFSETQ come from the germline V gene. This CDR3 is CASSSAHPGQGADTQYF. The CDR3 DNA is TGCGCCAGCAGTTCAGCCCACCCCGGACAGGGGGCAGATACGCAGTATTTT.

V gene TRBV5-1 combines with J gene TRBJ2-1, with TRBD1 identical over 9 bases. V lost 4 bases, J lost 8 bases, and 10 bases stayed unmatched. Germline V CDR1 and CDR2: SGHRS, YFSETQ. The CDR3 spans 15 residues. The CDR3 loop is CASSIGRTGVDEQFF. The CDR3 DNA sequence: TGCGCCAGCAGCATCGGAAGGACAGGGGTGGATGAGCAGTTCTTC. The variable domain in full, with the rest retrieved from reference TRBV5-1 and TRBJ2-1, is KAGVTQTPRYLIKTRGQQVTLSCSPISGHRSVSWYQQTPGQGLQFLFEYFSETQRNKGNFPGRFSGRQFSNSRSEMNVSTLELGDSALYLCASSIGRTGVDEQFFGPGTRLTVL.

This clonotype was seen only a few times. The chain is built from TRBV28 and TRBJ1-1, with 9 bases that match TRBD1. The CDR3 is 16 residues long. V lost 6 bases and J lost 0; bases outside the gene matches: 8. Germline lookup yields CDR1 MDHEN and CDR2 SYDVKM. The CDR3 is CASSSDRGILNTEAFF. The DNA of the CDR3 is TGTGCCAGCAGCTCGGACAGGGGCATATTGAACACTGAAGCTTTCTTT.

The CDR3 region is CASSLLGLGVYNEQFF. The CDR3 region has the DNA TGTGCCAGCAGTCTACTAGGACTAGGGGTCTACAATGAGCAGTTCTTC. The genes are TRBV2 and TRBJ2-1; 7 bases match TRBD2. Germline CDR1 SNHLY, CDR2 FYNNEI. V shed 5 bases and J 3 bases; nucleotides not matched to a gene: 10. The CDR3 sequence is 16 residues long.

This clonotype was detected only a few times. This sequence joins TRBV20-1 and TRBJ2-7; the match to TRBD2 covers 10 bases. From germline, CDR1 is DFQATT and CDR2 SNEGSKA (reference sequence). The length of the CDR3 is 16 residues. V lost 5 bases, J lost 4 bases, and 14 bases stayed unmatched. In DNA form, the CDR3 reads TGCAGTGCTCCCCGTACTGAGCGGGGGGGCCGATACGAGCAGTACTTC. Protein product: CSAPRTERGGRYEQYF.

This clonotype was counted many times. The chain employs TRBV10-3 and TRBJ2-7; D is possibly TRBD1 (6 bases). The CDR3 totals 14 residues. Germline V lookup: CDR1 ENHRY, CDR2 SYGVKD. Between the trimmed V and J ends, which lost 3 bases and 4 bases, there was a span of 13 bases. The DNA of the CDR3 is TGTGCCATCAGTGAACCGACAGGAGTATACGAGCAGTACTTC. This encodes CAISEPTGVYEQYF.

This chain links TRBV7-2 with TRBJ2-3; 14 positions match TRBD2. CDR1 is SGHTA, CDR2 FQGNSA, per germline. V lost 4 bases to trimming and J lost 0 bases; unmatched junction nucleotides: 9. The CDR3 has 19 amino acids. CDR3 DNA sequence: TGTGCCAGCAGCTACTCCGGACTAGCGGGGGGACTTAGCACAGATACGCAGTATTTT. It translates to CASSYSGLAGGLSTDTQYF.

Note on this clonotype: One junction end does not reproduce the germline sequence, and a read error may be involved. The chain links TRBV12-3 or TRBV12-4 to TRBJ2-3; D unresolved. The CDR3 runs to 12 residues. This chain's CDR3 is CASSLSADAQYF. The CDR3 DNA sequence: TGTGCCAGCAGTTTGAGTGCAGATGCGCAATATTTT.

The chain carries TRBV7-2 and TRBJ1-2; 7 bases line up with TRBD1. Looked up from germline, CDR1 is SGHTA and CDR2 is FQGNSA. Trimming cost V 4 bases and J 7 bases; bases outside gene matches: 9. CDR3 size: 14 residues. CDR3 sequence (DNA): TGTGCCAGCAGCTCAATCCAGGGGGATGTTGGCTACACCTTC. It yields the protein CASSSIQGDVGYTF. The complete variable domain, with remaining parts taken from reference TRBV7-2 and TRBJ1-2, reads GAGVSQSPSNKVTEKGKDVELRCDPISGHTALYWYRQSLGQGLEFLIYFQGNSAPDKSGLPSDRFSAERTGGSVSTLTIQRTQQEDSAVYLCASSSIQGDVGYTFGSGTRLTVV.

This clonotype occurred a few times. This chain joins TRBV7-2 and TRBJ2-3; D remains unclear. This CDR3 has 16 residues. Germline-derived CDR1 and CDR2 are SGHTA and FQGNSA. V was shortened by 4 bases and J by 7 bases, with 21 bases between the two germline ends. This CDR3 is CASSYPASWGPNTQYF. CDR3 nucleotides: TGTGCCAGCAGCTATCCGGCGTCTTGGGGTCCAAATACGCAGTATTTT.

The chain recombines TRBV12-1 with TRBJ1-5; the D call TRBD1 from the table was never checked on the DNA. TRBV12-1 is flagged as a pseudogene. The CDR3 has 16 residues. The CDR3 region is CASSPSGTGVDQPQHF. The CDR3 DNA reads as TGTGCCAGCAGCCCCTCCGGGACAGGGGTTGACCAGCCCCAGCATTTT.

This clonotype was observed a handful of times. Possible read error: a much larger clone is one base away. The gene calls are TRBV3-1 and TRBJ2-7, with D unclear. CDR1 and CDR2 (germline): LGHDT, YNNKEL (reference sequence). This CDR3 has 11 amino acids. Deletions cut 3 bases from V and 4 bases from J, with 4 bases between. The CDR3 nucleotides read TGTGCCAGCAGCCATAAATACGAGCAGTACTTC. Translated: CASSHKYEQYF.

With regard to this clonotype: The conserved phenylalanine or tryptophan normally closing the CDR3 is absent here, so this likely arose from a read error. The CDR3 sequence is CASSFGLAGFTDTQYC. CDR3 DNA sequence: TGTGCCAGCAGCTTCGGACTAGCGGGGTTCACAGATACGCAGTATTGT. The gene calls are TRBV7-2 and TRBJ2-3, with 12 bases aligning to TRBD2. The CDR3 is made up of 16 amino acids. J lost 2 bases, V lost 3 bases, and 3 bases had no gene match. Germline V CDR1 and CDR2: SGHTA, FQGNSA.

This chain joins TRBV3-1 and TRBJ2-7; D may be TRBD1 or TRBD2 (5 bases each). Trimming cost V 8 bases and J 5 bases, with 13 bases left between them. The CDR3 runs 12 residues. Germline V CDR1 and CDR2: LGHDT, YNNKEL (reference sequence). CDR3 amino acids: CASEGRRDEQYF. The DNA of the CDR3 is TGTGCCAGCGAGGGGCGTCGGGACGAGCAGTACTTC.

This clonotype was recorded a few times. The chain is built from TRBV9 and TRBJ2-5; no reliable D call. The germline V gene encodes CDR1 SGDLS and CDR2 YYNGEE. This CDR3 spans 16 amino acids. V lost 1 base to trimming and J lost 1 base, with 14 bases between them. The DNA of the CDR3 is TGTGCCAGCAGCGTATTCAACGGGCAGGCCCAAGAGACCCAGTACTTC. Amino acids: CASSVFNGQAQETQYF.

This clonotype was seen many times. The V call is TRBV24-1, the J call TRBJ2-5, with D possibly being TRBD2 (5 bases). The germline CDR1 and CDR2 sequences are KGHDR and SFDVKD. This CDR3 spans 14 amino acids. Trimming removed 4 bases at V and 3 bases at J, with 11 bases between. Here the CDR3 reads CATSDRTSKETQYF. The CDR3 DNA sequence: TGTGCCACCAGTGACCGGACTTCTAAAGAGACCCAGTACTTC.

V and J are TRBV20-1 and TRBJ2-5, with D maybe TRBD2 (5 bases). The V and J ends lost 6 bases and 11 bases respectively, with 25 bases between them. The CDR3 runs 14 residues. Germline V CDR1 and CDR2: DFQATT, SNEGSKA (reference sequence). The CDR3 DNA reads TGCAGTGCCCTCCCCAAGCGGCTCTACAATGAGCAGTACTTC. Amino acids: CSALPKRLYNEQYF.

This clonotype was picked up many times. V usage is TRBV29-1 and J usage is TRBJ2-7; D uncertain. The CDR3 loop spans 13 amino acids. CDR1 and CDR2 from the germline V gene are SQVTM and ANQGSEA. Trimming pared 0 bases from V and 5 bases from J, leaving 11 bases between. This chain's CDR3 is CSVEDPGRDEQYF. In DNA, the CDR3 is TGCAGCGTTGAAGATCCTGGACGGGACGAGCAGTACTTC.

This clonotype has only a few counts. The V gene is TRBV2, the J gene TRBJ2-1; 12 bases align to TRBD2. This CDR3 has 15 amino acids. With 5 bases clipped from V and 9 bases from J, the junction kept 8 bases outside the gene matches. The germline gives CDR1 SNHLY, CDR2 FYNNEI. In DNA, the CDR3 is TGTGCCAGCAGTCTAGCGGGAGGGCCGGCAGGTGAGCAGTTCTTC. Translation: CASSLAGGPAGEQFF.

This clonotype was observed a few times. A read error may be the cause here, since a much bigger clone is one base away. The chain links TRBV20-1 to TRBJ2-7, with a weak D call TRBD2 (6 bases). Germline V lookup: CDR1 DFQATT, CDR2 SNEGSKA (reference sequence). Trimming stripped 5 bases from V and 7 bases from J, with 21 bases between. This CDR3 has 14 residues. CDR3 nucleotides: TGCAGTGCTGGTATCCGGTGGGACTTCGGGGAGCAGTACTTC. Amino acids: CSAGIRWDFGEQYF.

This clonotype was counted only a few times. The rearrangement links TRBV20-1 to TRBJ2-4, with unresolved D. V lost 5 bases and J 0 bases, leaving 14 bases between the germline ends. The germline gives CDR1 DFQATT, CDR2 SNEGSKA (reference sequence). The CDR3 length is 15 residues. This CDR3 is CSAGAGDLAKNIQYF. The CDR3 region has the DNA TGCAGTGCTGGAGCAGGAGACCTAGCCAAAAACATTCAGTACTTC.

The genes are TRBV10-3 and TRBJ2-1, with D maybe TRBD1 (6 bases). V was clipped by 0 bases and J by 5 bases, with 8 bases between them. The CDR3 length is 14 residues. Germline V gene data show CDR1 as ENHRY and CDR2 as SYGVKD. CDR3 loop: CAISESEGDNEQFF. CDR3 coding DNA: TGTGCCATCAGTGAGTCTGAGGGGGACAATGAGCAGTTCTTC.

The rearrangement joins TRBV11-2 to TRBJ1-2, with D tentatively TRBD1 (6 bases). CDR1 SGHAT and CDR2 FQNNGV come from the germline V gene. Trimming took off 1 base at V and 6 bases at J, with 18 bases between the two ends. The CDR3 length is 16 residues. The CDR3 protein is CASSLAPRGGRNGYTF. The CDR3 nucleotides are TGTGCCAGCAGCTTAGCTCCCAGGGGCGGAAGAAATGGCTACACCTTC.

This clonotype was detected a few times. The J gene is TRBJ2-7, the V gene TRBV3-1, with D tentatively TRBD2 (6 bases). The CDR3 spans 13 residues. Germline-derived CDR1 and CDR2 are LGHDT and YNNKEL (reference sequence). The ends were cut back, 4 bases at V and 6 bases at J, with 13 bases in the middle. The CDR3 region is CASSPSSVPEQYF. Here the CDR3 DNA reads TGTGCCAGCAGCCCCTCTAGCGTTCCCGAGCAGTACTTC.

The V call is TRBV6-6, the J call TRBJ2-3, with TRBD2 as a possible D gene (6 bases). The CDR3 is 15 residues long. V was clipped by 1 base and J by 6 bases, with 14 bases between them. Germline V lookup: CDR1 MNHNY, CDR2 SVGAGI (reference sequence). CDR3 coding DNA: TGTGCCAGCAGTTACTTGCGGGACGTCAGTGATACGCAGTATTTT. This sequence encodes CASSYLRDVSDTQYF.

V is TRBV28 and J is TRBJ2-2; D gene ambiguous. Germline lookup yields CDR1 MDHEN and CDR2 SYDVKM. There are 15 residues in the CDR3. Trimming cost V 8 bases and J 2 bases, with 15 bases left between them. Here the CDR3 DNA reads TGTGCCAGCTTTACGGACCAGATTAACACCGGGGAGCTGTTTTTT. Its translation: CASFTDQINTGELFF. The variable domain in full, completed from reference TRBV28 and TRBJ2-2, reads DVKVTQSSRYLVKRTGEKVFLECVQDMDHENMFWYRQDPGLGLRLIYFSYDVKMKEKGDIPEGYSVSREKKERFSLILESASTNQTSMYLCASFTDQINTGELFFGEGSRLTVL.

Worth noting for this clonotype: This may stem from a read error, because a much larger clone lies one nucleotide away. The CDR3 nucleotides are TGCAGCGTCAGAGTCCCGGGACAGGGGGCGAAGACCCAGTTCTTC. It is translated as CSVRVPGQGAKTQFF. The chain uses TRBV29-1 and TRBJ2-1; 12 nucleotides match TRBD1. V shed 6 bases, J shed 13 bases, and the junction held 16 bases outside the gene matches. CDR3 length: 15 residues. Germline V lookup: CDR1 SQVTM, CDR2 ANQGSEA.

This clonotype was counted between two and nine times. V gene TRBV20-1 combines with J gene TRBJ2-1; 9 nucleotides match TRBD1. The CDR3 contains 14 residues. Losses at the gene ends were 4 bases for V and 9 bases for J; bases not matched to a gene: 10. Germline V gives CDR1 DFQATT, CDR2 SNEGSKA (reference sequence). As DNA, the CDR3 is TGCAGTGCTACGGGGGGACAGGGCACGAGTGAGCAGTTCTTC. Translation: CSATGGQGTSEQFF.